These 3 T cell receptor beta chains originate from one sample sequenced in a study of blood T cell repertoires in COVID-19. The method was immunoSEQ multiplex PCR; TCRdb's version includes in-frame clones alone and lacks a portion of them. The data contain fewer than 500,000 clones, around nine tenths of them singletons. The source material was PBMCs or T cells enriched from blood (not recorded which). The receptors were gathered from a young woman with acute COVID-19.

As for this clone: Other DNA sequences of this sample code for an identical CDR3. The chain carries TRBV5-4 and TRBJ1-2; D perhaps matches TRBD1 (5 bases). Per the germline V gene, CDR1 is SGHNT and CDR2 is YYREEE (reference sequence). V lost 1 base and J lost 0, with 7 bases in between. The length of the CDR3 is 14 residues. In DNA form, the CDR3 reads TGTGCCAGCAGCTTGCAGGGTACTAACTATGGCTACACCTTC. Its translation: CASSLQGTNYGYTF. Variable domain in full (rest from reference TRBV5-4 and TRBJ1-2): ETGVTQSPTHLIKTRGQQVTLRCSSQSGHNTVSWYQQALGQGPQFIFQYYREEENGRGNFPPRFSGLQFPNYSSELNVNALELDDSALYLCASSLQGTNYGYTFGSGTRLTVV.

CDR3 residues: CATSDWTGREYGYTF. As DNA, the CDR3 is TGTGCCACCAGTGATTGGACAGGGCGGGAATATGGCTACACCTTC. V is TRBV24-1 and J is TRBJ1-2, with 8 bases aligning to TRBD1. After removal of 2 bases from V and 5 bases from J, the junction contained 6 bases not matched to a gene. Germline V gene sequence: CDR1 KGHDR, CDR2 SFDVKD. This CDR3 contains 15 residues.

J is TRBJ1-2 and V is TRBV5-1; weak D call: TRBD1 (6 bases). This CDR3 contains 15 residues. Germline V lookup: CDR1 SGHRS, CDR2 YFSETQ. V was pared by 4 bases and J by 2 bases, with 15 bases between. The CDR3, as DNA: TGCGCCAGCAGCCCGGGACATCGAGACAACTATGGCTACACCTTC. Its translation: CASSPGHRDNYGYTF.